This TCR beta chain was documented in a study of shared clonotypes between healthy human individuals. Study findings and constraints: The sampled material consisted only of blood, and tissue repertoires are likely to differ. Sequencing depth was expected to affect clonotype sharing among donors.

About this clone: Its antigen is unknown.

CDR3 length equals 13 residues. Germline loops: CDR1 SGHRS, CDR2 YFSETQ. Trimming stripped 0 bases from V and 5 bases from J, with 7 bases between. It was approximately 300 ng DNA, some 28,000 T cell genomes, that went into each replicate PCR of unsorted PBMC. In the study's own analysis: Junction-only sequences without quality scores came from ImmunoSEQ, so filtering differed. The assay was immunoSEQ multiplex PCR, and TCRdb's table has in-frame clones only and misses some. Clone size and V and J calls were adopted from that table, with D and trimming inferred from the DNA. The sample comprises about 450,000 clones, roughly 77% of which are singletons, and 13% rests with the top ten.

The specimen was PBMCs. The chain links TRBV5-1 to TRBJ2-3, with D possibly matching TRBD1 (5 bases). This TCR derives from a middle-aged woman in good health. Some clones in this sample may be carry-over from other donors' samples. The CDR3 loop is CASSLGDRDTQYF. For the CDR3, the DNA is TGCGCCAGCAGCTTGGGCGACAGAGATACGCAGTATTTT.